This T cell receptor beta chain originates from a study of blood T cell repertoires in COVID-19. Study as a whole: PBMCs, B-cell-depleted T cells, or T cells were the source of the cDNA or gDNA that made up the material.

Cohort assignment relied on participant-reported clinical history. Recovery among Cohort 3 donors was established by two negative PCRs, clearance, or symptom resolution. Original processing methods: Quantification of nucleated cells was approximated via reference gene primer amplification. Profiled with immunoSEQ multiplex PCR; TCRdb holds only in-frame clones, not every one. For V, J and clone size, that table is used; D and trimming come from the DNA. The sample holds 140,000 to 150,000 clones, 85% seen once. V lost 3 bases, J lost 7 bases, and 6 bases stayed unmatched. The CDR3 length is 13 residues. Germline assignment: CDR1 GTSNPN and CDR2 SVGIG (reference sequence).

This clonotype was obtained from a middle-aged woman who had recovered from COVID-19. Sequencing was carried out using PBMCs or T cells enriched from blood (not recorded which). The chain is built from TRBV30 and TRBJ1-3; 7 nucleotides agree with TRBD1. The CDR3 here is CAWSPTGVNTIYF. The CDR3 DNA reads TGTGCCTGGAGCCCCACAGGGGTGAACACCATATATTTT.